This T cell receptor (beta chain) is drawn from a study of T cells in women clearing cervical HPV infection. General study points: TRBV6-7 abundance was lower in cases than controls (around 0.11% versus 0.16%).

CDR1 is DFQATT and CDR2 is SNEGSKA in the germline V gene (reference sequence). The CDR3 runs to 18 residues. V lost 0 bases, J lost 7 bases, and 17 bases stayed unmatched. Measured with immunoSEQ multiplex PCR; TCRdb has only the in-frame clones, and not every one. This sample's clone table lists roughly 40,000 clones. Comment on this clone: Its antigen is not identified. The read is 3 residues too short to cover the CDR3 end, so that end is filled in from the germline J gene.

The V gene is TRBV20-1, the J gene TRBJ2-5; 10 nucleotides line up with TRBD2. This TCR was recovered from a woman between 18 and 69 years old with a cervical HPV16 infection that either progressed to CIN3+ or cleared (not recorded which). The sequenced material came from blood buffy coat. CDR3 DNA (partial): TGCAGTGCTAGAGACCTACGCCCAGCGGGAGGGTACTTGTCGACC. It yields the protein CSARDLRPAGGYLST. The entire CDR3 sequence reads CSARDLRPAGGYLSTQYF.